The T cell receptor (beta chain) under discussion was sequenced for a study of T cell responses to AZD1222 COVID-19 vaccine. Study-wide findings and caveats: Vaccine-associated CD4 TCRs ranged over spike, dominating at 160-218 and 743-854. Nearly half of spike-specific TCRs reportedly target variant regions that are unmutated in the B.1.351 and B.1.1.7 variants.

Libraries were prepared by immunoSEQ multiplex PCR; TCRdb keeps only in-frame clonotypes and omits some of them. This table has about 140,000 clones, almost 90% appearing once. This clone has more than one count but fewer than ten. Its antigen is not identified. This clonotype originated in an adult in good health. The sample was peripheral blood, taken on day 0 of AZD1222 vaccination.

CDR3 sequence reads: CASSLGSGSRDTQYF. In DNA form, the CDR3 reads TGTGCCAGCAGCTTAGGTAGCGGGAGTCGCGATACGCAGTATTTT. The V call is TRBV11-3, the J call TRBJ2-3; 9 positions match TRBD2. The CDR3 spans 15 residues. Trimming at V came to 1 base and at J to 6 bases, leaving 5 bases not matched to a gene. Germline CDR1 reads SGHNT; CDR2 reads YENEEA.